This TCR beta chain was recovered during a study of T cell responses to AZD1222 COVID-19 vaccine. Study results and limitations: Baseline seropositivity occurred in only a handful of AZD1222 recipients. Every sample of the repertoires postdated the peak T cell response. White British people made up most donors, females outnumbered males, and clonal diversity was possibly underestimated. Spike-specific TCR breadth and depth rose after two AZD1222 doses.

This CDR3 has 13 amino acids. Per the germline V gene, CDR1 is MNHEY and CDR2 is SVGEGT. V dropped 4 bases and J dropped 6 bases, with 10 bases sitting between them. Libraries were prepared by immunoSEQ multiplex PCR; TCRdb keeps only in-frame clonotypes and omits some of them. The sample holds approximately 82,000 clones, roughly nine tenths seen once. For this clone: Its antigen is not known.

The TCR comes from an adult in good health. Sample: peripheral blood, taken on day 0 of AZD1222 vaccination. V gene TRBV6-2 or TRBV6-3 combines with J gene TRBJ1-5; D may be TRBD1 (5 bases). CDR3 nucleotides: TGTGCCAGCAGTTCCGGGGCCTTTCAGCCCCAGCATTTT. Residues: CASSSGAFQPQHF.